This record covers a single T cell receptor beta chain. Its target is unknown. J was trimmed by 2 bases and V by 2 bases; bases with no gene match: 3. Germline CDR1 and CDR2: MDHEN and SYDVKM. The CDR3 consists of 15 residues. This record belongs to a study of shared clonotypes between healthy human individuals. On the study more broadly: The plates for each donor numbered three CD4 naive, three CD4 memory, two CD8 naive and one CD8 memory.

Study conclusions and caveats: In contrast to clonotypes shared by all four donors, non-shared clonotypes had lower generation probabilities. Sharing across four donors was seen in 4% to 5% of naive CD4 clonotypes. The researchers took only blood, and tissue repertoires probably look different.

Clones were sequenced by immunoSEQ multiplex PCR, and TCRdb holds only the in-frame ones, with some missing. The sample records some 700,000 clones, 90% being singletons. This receptor was taken from a young man in good health. Some clones in this sample may be carry-over from other donors' samples. Material: memory CD8+ T cells from PBMCs. Subset indicated: CD45RO+ cells pooled with CCR7-negative TemRA cells. The chain employs TRBV28 and TRBJ2-1; TRBD2 matches at 7 bases. DNA of the CDR3: TGTGCCAGCAGTTTACGACTAGCTCCCTACAATGAGCAGTTCTTC. Translated, it gives CASSLRLAPYNEQFF.